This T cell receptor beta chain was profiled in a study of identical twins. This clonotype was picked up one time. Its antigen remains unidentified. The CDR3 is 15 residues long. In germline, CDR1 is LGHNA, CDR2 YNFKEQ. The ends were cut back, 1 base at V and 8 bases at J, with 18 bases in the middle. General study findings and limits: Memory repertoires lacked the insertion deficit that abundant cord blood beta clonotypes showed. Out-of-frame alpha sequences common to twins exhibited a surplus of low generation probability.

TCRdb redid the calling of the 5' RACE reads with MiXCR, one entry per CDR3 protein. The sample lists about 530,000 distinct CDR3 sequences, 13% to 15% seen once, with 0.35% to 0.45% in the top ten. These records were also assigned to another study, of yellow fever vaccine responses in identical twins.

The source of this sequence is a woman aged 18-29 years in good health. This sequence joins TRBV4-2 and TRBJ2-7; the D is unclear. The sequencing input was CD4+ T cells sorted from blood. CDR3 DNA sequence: TGTGCCAGCAGCCAAGTGAGTGCTTTTCCGGACCAGCAGTACTTC. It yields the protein CASSQVSAFPDQQYF.